The rows below give T cell receptor beta chains drawn from one sample of a study of T cells in Graves' hyperthyroidism and ophthalmopathy. TCRdb reprocessed the multiplex PCR reads via MiXCR and lists one record per CDR3 protein. The sample yields around 600,000 distinct CDR3 sequences, roughly 14% seen once. The specimen was blood. These receptors were obtained from a woman between 45 and 60 years old with Graves' ophthalmopathy. The CDR3 runs from the conserved cysteine through the conserved F or W. Fields, in order: D gene, J gene, clone size, V gene, CDR3 protein, CDR3 DNA. A D gene is named only where the DNA matches it firmly. Only some rows state a clone size, as once, few, many or a class for expanded clones.

>.|TRBJ1-4|.|TRBV11-2
CASSSIVPEKLFF
TGTGCCAGCAGCTCCATCGTCCCTGAAAAACTGTTTTTT
>TRBD2|TRBJ2-1|.|TRBV5-1
CASSTNPQGVTAGGGNEQFF
TGCGCCAGCAGTACCAACCCACAGGGAGTAACAGCGGGAGGGGGGAATGAGCAGTTCTTC
>TRBD1|TRBJ1-2|.|TRBV28
CASSQLGTANYGYTF
TGTGCCAGCAGCCAGCTCGGGACAGCTAACTATGGCTACACCTTC
>TRBD1|TRBJ1-2|many|TRBV6-1
CASSELGQVLGYTF
TGTGCCAGCAGTGAACTTGGACAGGTACTTGGCTACACCTTC
>TRBD2|TRBJ2-7|many|TRBV20-1
CSATPINPTSGGYSYEQYF
TGCAGTGCTACTCCAATAAATCCGACTAGCGGGGGGTATTCCTACGAGCAGTACTTC
>.|TRBJ1-1|.|TRBV28
CASSLYGNMNTEAFF
TGTGCCAGCAGTTTATATGGAAATATGAACACTGAAGCTTTCTTT
>.|TRBJ2-1|.|TRBV12-3/TRBV12-4
CASSLASRYSEQFF
TGTGCCAGCAGTTTAGCCTCTAGATACAGTGAGCAGTTCTTC
>.|TRBJ2-1|many|TRBV28
CASSLLMASEQFF
TGTGCCAGCAGTTTATTGATGGCCTCAGAGCAGTTCTTC
>TRBD1|TRBJ2-4|many|TRBV30
CAWSAATGVGGKNIQYF
TGTGCCTGGAGTGCAGCAACAGGGGTCGGTGGCAAAAACATTCAGTACTTC
>.|TRBJ1-4|.|TRBV6-2/TRBV6-3
CASTTGSHLSNEKLFF
TGTGCCAGCACAACAGGGTCCCACCTATCTAATGAAAAACTGTTTTTT
>TRBD2|TRBJ2-1|many|TRBV11-2
CASSLGGGLAASNEQFF
TGTGCCAGCAGCTTAGGGGGGGGACTAGCGGCTAGCAATGAGCAGTTCTTC
>.|TRBJ1-1|many|TRBV2
CASNNRQMNTEAFF
TGTGCCAGCAACAATAGACAGATGAACACTGAAGCTTTCTTT
>TRBD1|TRBJ1-2|many|TRBV20-1
CSATTFSDRESYGYTF
TGCAGTGCTACAACCTTCTCGGACAGGGAATCCTATGGCTACACCTTC
>TRBD1|TRBJ2-2|many|TRBV5-1
CASSSGQRTGELFF
TGCGCCAGCAGCTCGGGACAGAGGACCGGGGAGCTGTTTTTT
>TRBD1|TRBJ1-1|.|TRBV20-1
CSARENTGETEAFF
TGCAGTGCTAGAGAAAATACAGGGGAAACTGAAGCTTTCTTT
>TRBD2|TRBJ2-1|few|TRBV19
CASTLGAGGPLEQFF
TGTGCCAGTACCCTCGGAGCGGGAGGGCCACTTGAGCAGTTCTTC
>TRBD2|TRBJ2-7|many|TRBV7-2
CASSLAAGDEQYF
TGTGCCAGCAGCTTAGCAGCGGGAGACGAGCAGTACTTC
>.|TRBJ1-5|many|TRBV20-1
CSAREPQGRHQPQHF
TGCAGTGCTAGAGAGCCACAGGGACGGCATCAGCCCCAGCATTTT
>.|TRBJ2-1|many|TRBV19
CASSIVGLNNEQFF
TGTGCCAGTAGTATTGTCGGATTGAACAATGAGCAGTTCTTC
>.|TRBJ1-1|.|TRBV7-6
CASRTGRTEAFF
TGTGCCAGCAGAACAGGGCGGACTGAAGCTTTCTTT
>TRBD1|TRBJ2-5|.|TRBV7-6
CASGQVIGETQYF
TGTGCCAGCGGACAGGTCATAGGAGAGACCCAGTACTTC
>TRBD2|TRBJ2-7|.|TRBV28
CASSPLAYFYEQYF
TGTGCCAGCAGTCCACTAGCGTACTTCTACGAGCAGTACTTC
>.|TRBJ2-7|many|TRBV11-1
CASSKGDYEQYF
TGTGCCAGCAGCAAAGGGGACTACGAGCAGTACTTC
>TRBD1|TRBJ2-4|many|TRBV7-9
CASSLIQGRGENIQYF
TGTGCCAGCAGCTTAATACAGGGGCGAGGGGAAAACATTCAGTACTTC
>.|TRBJ2-5|many|TRBV3-1
CASSQVRRGQETQYF
TGTGCCAGCAGCCAAGTTCGGCGGGGCCAAGAGACCCAGTACTTC
>.|TRBJ1-4|few|TRBV28
CASSSRPKNEKLFF
TGTGCCAGCAGTAGCAGGCCGAAGAATGAAAAACTGTTTTTT
>TRBD1|TRBJ1-3|many|TRBV28
CASSFGQGANYSPGNTIYF
TGTGCCAGCAGTTTTGGACAGGGGGCGAATTATAGTCCTGGAAACACCATATATTTT
>TRBD2|TRBJ2-1|many|TRBV27
CASSHKLAGGYNEQFF
TGTGCCAGCAGTCATAAACTAGCGGGAGGCTACAATGAGCAGTTCTTC
>.|TRBJ1-3|few|TRBV7-2
CASTRAQAFSGNTIYF
TGTGCCAGCACCCGGGCCCAGGCGTTCTCTGGAAACACCATATATTTT
>.|TRBJ1-3|.|TRBV29-1
CSVVLSVTGNTIYF
TGCAGCGTTGTGTTGTCGGTAACTGGAAACACCATATATTTT
>.|TRBJ2-7|.|TRBV5-1
CASSVTGCEQYF
TGCGCCAGCAGCGTGACAGGCTGCGAGCAGTACTTC
>.|TRBJ1-5|many|TRBV5-5
CASSPGAGYNQPQHF
TGTGCCAGCAGCCCCGGAGCGGGGTACAATCAGCCCCAGCATTTT
>.|TRBJ2-2|few|TRBV12-5
CASGTDSTGELFF
TGTGCTAGTGGAACCGACAGCACCGGGGAGCTGTTTTTT
>.|TRBJ1-2|.|TRBV12-3/TRBV12-4
CASVTWTVGDGYTF
TGTGCCAGCGTAACATGGACAGTGGGCGATGGCTACACCTTC
>TRBD2|TRBJ2-7|many|TRBV5-1
CASSLLGSSGNYEQYF
TGCGCCAGCAGCTTGTTGGGGTCTAGCGGGAACTACGAGCAGTACTTC
>TRBD2|TRBJ2-7|.|TRBV9
CASSPAALLAGGLEQYF
TGTGCCAGCAGTCCCGCCGCGCTACTAGCGGGAGGCCTCGAGCAGTACTTC
>TRBD2|TRBJ2-1|many|TRBV20-1
CSATLSGGFYNEQFF
TGCAGTGCTACCCTCAGCGGGGGGTTCTACAATGAGCAGTTCTTC